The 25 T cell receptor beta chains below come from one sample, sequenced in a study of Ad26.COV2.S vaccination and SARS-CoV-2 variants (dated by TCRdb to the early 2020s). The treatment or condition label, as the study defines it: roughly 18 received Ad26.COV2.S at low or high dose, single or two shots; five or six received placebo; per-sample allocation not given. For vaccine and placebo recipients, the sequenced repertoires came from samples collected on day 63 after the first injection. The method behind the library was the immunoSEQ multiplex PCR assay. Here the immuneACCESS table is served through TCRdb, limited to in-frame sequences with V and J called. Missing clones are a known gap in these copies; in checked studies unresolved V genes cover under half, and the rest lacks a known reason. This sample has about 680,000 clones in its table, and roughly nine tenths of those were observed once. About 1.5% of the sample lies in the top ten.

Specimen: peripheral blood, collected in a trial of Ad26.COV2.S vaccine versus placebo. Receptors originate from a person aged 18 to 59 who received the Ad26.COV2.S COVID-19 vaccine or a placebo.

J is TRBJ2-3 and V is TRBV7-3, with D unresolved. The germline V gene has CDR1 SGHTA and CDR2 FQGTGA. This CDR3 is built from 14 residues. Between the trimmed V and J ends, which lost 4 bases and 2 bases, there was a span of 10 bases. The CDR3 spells CASSSLRPTDTQYF. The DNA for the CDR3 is TGTGCCAGCAGCTCGCTACGTCCCACAGATACGCAGTATTTT.

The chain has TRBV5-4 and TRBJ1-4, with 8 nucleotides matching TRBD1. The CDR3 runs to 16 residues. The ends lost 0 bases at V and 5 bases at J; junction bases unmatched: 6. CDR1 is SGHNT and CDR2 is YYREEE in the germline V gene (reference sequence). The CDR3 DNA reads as TGTGCCAGCAGCTTGGCCCCCAGGACAGGGAATGAAAAACTGTTTTTT. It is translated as CASSLAPRTGNEKLFF.

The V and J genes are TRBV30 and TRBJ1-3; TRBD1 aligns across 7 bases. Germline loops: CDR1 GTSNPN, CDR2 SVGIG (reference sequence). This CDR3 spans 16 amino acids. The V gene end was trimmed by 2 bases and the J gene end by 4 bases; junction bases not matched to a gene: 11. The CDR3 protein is CAWSTLRQGTGNTIYF. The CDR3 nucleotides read TGTGCCTGGAGTACCCTCAGACAGGGCACAGGAAACACCATATATTTT.

The CDR3 reads CASSQDWRGGQDTQYF. The CDR3 DNA sequence: TGTGCCAGCAGCCAAGATTGGCGGGGGGGCCAAGATACGCAGTATTTT. This chain connects TRBV4-2 to TRBJ2-3, with 9 bases matching TRBD2. The V gene end was trimmed by 0 bases and the J gene end by 5 bases; junction bases not matched to a gene: 6. Germline V gene lookup returns CDR1 LGHNA and CDR2 YNFKEQ. The CDR3 covers 16 residues.

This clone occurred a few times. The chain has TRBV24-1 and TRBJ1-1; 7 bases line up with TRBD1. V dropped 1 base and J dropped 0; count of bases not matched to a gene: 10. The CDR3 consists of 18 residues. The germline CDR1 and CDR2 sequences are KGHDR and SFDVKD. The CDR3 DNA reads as TGTGCCACCAGTGATTTTAGGGACAGCGCCGGCATGAACACTGAAGCTTTCTTT. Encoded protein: CATSDFRDSAGMNTEAFF.

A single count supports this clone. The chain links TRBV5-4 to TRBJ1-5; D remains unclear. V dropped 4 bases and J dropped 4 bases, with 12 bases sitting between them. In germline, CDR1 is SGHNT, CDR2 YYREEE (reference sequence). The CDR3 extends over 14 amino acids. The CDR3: CASSPAPGNQPQHF. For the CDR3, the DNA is TGTGCCAGCAGCCCCGCCCCGGGGAATCAGCCCCAGCATTTT.

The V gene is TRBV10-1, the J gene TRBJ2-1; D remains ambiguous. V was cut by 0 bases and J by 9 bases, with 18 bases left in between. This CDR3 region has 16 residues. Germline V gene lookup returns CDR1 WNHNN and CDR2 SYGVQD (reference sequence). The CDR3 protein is CASSESPDPSLSEQFF. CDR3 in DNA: TGCGCCAGCAGTGAGTCGCCGGACCCAAGCCTTTCTGAGCAGTTCTTC.

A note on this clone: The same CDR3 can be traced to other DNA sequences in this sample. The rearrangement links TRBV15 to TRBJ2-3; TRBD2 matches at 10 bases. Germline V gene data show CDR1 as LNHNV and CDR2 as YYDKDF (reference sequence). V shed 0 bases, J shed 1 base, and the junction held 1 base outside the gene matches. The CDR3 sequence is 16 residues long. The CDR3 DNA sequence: TGTGCCACCAGCAGAGATCTAGCGGGGGGCACAGATACGCAGTATTTT. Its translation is CATSRDLAGGTDTQYF. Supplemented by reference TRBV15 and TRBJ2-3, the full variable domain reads DAMVIQNPRYQVTQFGKPVTLSCSQTLNHNVMYWYQQKSSQAPKLLFHYYDKDFNNEADTPDNFQSRRPNTSFCFLDIRSPGLGDTAMYLCATSRDLAGGTDTQYFGPGTRLTVL.

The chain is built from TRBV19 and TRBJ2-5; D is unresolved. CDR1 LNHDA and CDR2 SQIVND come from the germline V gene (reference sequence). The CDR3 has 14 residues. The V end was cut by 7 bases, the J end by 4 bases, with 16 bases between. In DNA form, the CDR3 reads TGTGCCAGTAACTCTCAGGCCAAGGCAGAGACCCAGTACTTC. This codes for CASNSQAKAETQYF.

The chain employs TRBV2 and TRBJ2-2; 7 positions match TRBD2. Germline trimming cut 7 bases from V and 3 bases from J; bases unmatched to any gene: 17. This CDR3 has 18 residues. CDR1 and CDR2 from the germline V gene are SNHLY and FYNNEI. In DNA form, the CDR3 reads TGTGCCAGCACCGGGCGGGGCGGGAGTACCTCGGACACCGGGGAGCTGTTTTTT. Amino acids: CASTGRGGSTSDTGELFF.

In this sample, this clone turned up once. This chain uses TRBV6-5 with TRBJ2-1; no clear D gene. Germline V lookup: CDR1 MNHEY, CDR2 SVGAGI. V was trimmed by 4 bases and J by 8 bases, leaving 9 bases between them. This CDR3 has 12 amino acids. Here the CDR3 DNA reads TGTGCCAGCAGTTGGAACAGAGATGAGCAGTTCTTC. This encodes CASSWNRDEQFF.

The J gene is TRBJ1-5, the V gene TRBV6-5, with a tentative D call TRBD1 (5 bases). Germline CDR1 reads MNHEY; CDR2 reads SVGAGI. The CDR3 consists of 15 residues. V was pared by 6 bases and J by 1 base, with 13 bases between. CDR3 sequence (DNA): TGTGCCAGCAGCTTTGACAGAAACAGCAATCAGCCCCAGCATTTT. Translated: CASSFDRNSNQPQHF.

CDR3 residues: CSVVSAENTIYF. CDR3 nucleotide sequence: TGCAGCGTTGTCAGCGCGGAAAACACCATATATTTT. The chain couples TRBV29-1 to TRBJ1-3, with D hard to call. CDR3 size: 12 residues. The V end was cut by 4 bases, the J end by 6 bases, with 10 bases between. The germline gives CDR1 SQVTM, CDR2 ANQGSEA. The variable domain in full, completed from reference TRBV29-1 and TRBJ1-3, reads SAVISQKPSRDICQRGTSLTIQCQVDSQVTMMFWYRQQPGQSLTLIATANQGSEATYESGFVIDKFPISRPNLTFSTLTVSNMSPEDSSIYLCSVVSAENTIYFGEGSWLTVV.

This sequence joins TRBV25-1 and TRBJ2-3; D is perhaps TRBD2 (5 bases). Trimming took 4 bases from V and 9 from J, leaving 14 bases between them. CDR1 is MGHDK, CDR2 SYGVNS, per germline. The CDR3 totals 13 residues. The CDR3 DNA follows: TGTGCCAGCAGTGCCGGACTTGGTTGGACGCAGTATTTT. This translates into CASSAGLGWTQYF.

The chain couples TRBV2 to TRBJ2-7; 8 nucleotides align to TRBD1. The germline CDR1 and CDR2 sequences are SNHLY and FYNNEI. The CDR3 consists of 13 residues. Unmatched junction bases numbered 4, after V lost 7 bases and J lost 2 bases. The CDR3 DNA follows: TGTGCCAGCAACTTGGACAGGGCCTACGAGCAGTACTTC. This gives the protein CASNLDRAYEQYF.

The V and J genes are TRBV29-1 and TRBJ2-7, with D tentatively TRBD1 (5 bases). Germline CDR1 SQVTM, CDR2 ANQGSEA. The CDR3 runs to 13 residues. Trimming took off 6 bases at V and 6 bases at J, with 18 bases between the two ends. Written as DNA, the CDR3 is TGCAGCGTGATTAGGGGCGAGCTTTCCGAGCAGTACTTC. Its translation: CSVIRGELSEQYF.

The CDR3 sequence: CASIDGQGAMGEAFF. CDR3 sequence (DNA): TGTGCCAGTATTGACGGACAGGGCGCGATGGGTGAAGCTTTCTTT. J is TRBJ1-1 and V is TRBV19; 8 positions agree with TRBD1. Germline V gene sequence: CDR1 LNHDA, CDR2 SQIVND (reference sequence). J was trimmed by 7 bases and V by 7 bases; bases with no gene match: 14. The length of the CDR3 is 15 residues. Complete variable domain (other parts from reference TRBV19 and TRBJ1-1): DGGITQSPKYLFRKEGQNVTLSCEQNLNHDAMYWYRQDPGQGLRLIYYSQIVNDFQKGDIAEGYSVSREKKESFPLTVTSAQKNPTAFYLCASIDGQGAMGEAFFGQGTRLTVV.

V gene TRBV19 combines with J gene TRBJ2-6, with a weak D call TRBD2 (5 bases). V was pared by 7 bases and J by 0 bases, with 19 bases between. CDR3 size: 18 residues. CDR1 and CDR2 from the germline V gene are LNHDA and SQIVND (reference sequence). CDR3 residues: CASTRDGVWDSGANVLTF. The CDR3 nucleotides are TGTGCCAGTACCAGAGACGGGGTATGGGACTCTGGGGCCAACGTCCTGACTTTC. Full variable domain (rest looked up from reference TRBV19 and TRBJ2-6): DGGITQSPKYLFRKEGQNVTLSCEQNLNHDAMYWYRQDPGQGLRLIYYSQIVNDFQKGDIAEGYSVSREKKESFPLTVTSAQKNPTAFYLCASTRDGVWDSGANVLTFGAGSRLTVL.

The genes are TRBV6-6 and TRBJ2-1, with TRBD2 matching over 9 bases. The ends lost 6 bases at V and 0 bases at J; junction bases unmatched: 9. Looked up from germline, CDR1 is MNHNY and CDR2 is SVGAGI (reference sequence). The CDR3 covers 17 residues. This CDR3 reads CASSRDLAGLSYNEQFF. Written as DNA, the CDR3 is TGTGCCAGCAGCCGAGATCTAGCGGGGCTCTCCTACAATGAGCAGTTCTTC.

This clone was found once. Written as DNA, the CDR3 is TGTGCCAGCAGTGATTCTCCAGGGGGTAGTGGCTACACCTTC. Encoded protein: CASSDSPGGSGYTF. The rearrangement joins TRBV2 to TRBJ1-2, with 7 bases identical to TRBD1. Germline lookup yields CDR1 SNHLY and CDR2 FYNNEI. Germline trimming cut 3 bases from V and 7 bases from J; bases unmatched to any gene: 8. The length of the CDR3 is 14 residues.

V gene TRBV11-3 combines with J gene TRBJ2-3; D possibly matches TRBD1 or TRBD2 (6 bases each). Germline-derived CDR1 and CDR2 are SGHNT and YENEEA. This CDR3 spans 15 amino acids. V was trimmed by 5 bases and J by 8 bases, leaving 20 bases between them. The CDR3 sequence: CASSMRSGAASTQYF. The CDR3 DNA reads TGTGCCAGCAGCATGAGATCGGGGGCGGCCAGTACGCAGTATTTT.

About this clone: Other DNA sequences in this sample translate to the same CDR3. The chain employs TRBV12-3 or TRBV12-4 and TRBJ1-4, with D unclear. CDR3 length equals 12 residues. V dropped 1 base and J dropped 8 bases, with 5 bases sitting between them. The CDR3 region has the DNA TGTGCCAGCAGTTTAGTGGGGGAAAAACTGTTTTTT. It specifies CASSLVGEKLFF.

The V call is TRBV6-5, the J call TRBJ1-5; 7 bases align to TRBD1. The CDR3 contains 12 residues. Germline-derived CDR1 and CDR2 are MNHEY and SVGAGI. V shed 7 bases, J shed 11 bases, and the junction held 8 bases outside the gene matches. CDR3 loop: CASTGQVRTQHF. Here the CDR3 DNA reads TGTGCCAGCACCGGACAGGTCCGGACCCAGCATTTT.

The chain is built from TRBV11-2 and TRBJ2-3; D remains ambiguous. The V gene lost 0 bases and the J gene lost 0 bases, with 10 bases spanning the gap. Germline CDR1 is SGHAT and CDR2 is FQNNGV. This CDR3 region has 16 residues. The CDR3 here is CASSLDYSASTDTQYF. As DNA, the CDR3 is TGTGCCAGCAGCTTAGATTATTCAGCTAGCACAGATACGCAGTATTTT. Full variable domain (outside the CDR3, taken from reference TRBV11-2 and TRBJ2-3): EAGVAQSPRYKIIEKRQSVAFWCNPISGHATLYWYQQILGQGPKLLIQFQNNGVVDDSQLPKDRFSAERLKGVDSTLKIQPAKLEDSAVYLCASSLDYSASTDTQYFGPGTRLTVL.

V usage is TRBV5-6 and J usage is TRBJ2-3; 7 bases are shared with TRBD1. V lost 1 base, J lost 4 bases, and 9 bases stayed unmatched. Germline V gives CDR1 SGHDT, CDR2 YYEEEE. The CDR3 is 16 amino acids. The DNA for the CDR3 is TGTGCCAGCAGCTTGTACGTGACAGGGTCACCAGATACGCAGTATTTT. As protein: CASSLYVTGSPDTQYF.